Listed below are T cell receptor beta chains from one sample, sequenced in a study of blood T cells in healthy people across ages. TCRdb called the 5' RACE reads again in MiXCR, with one record for every CDR3 protein. The sample has roughly 1.5 million distinct CDR3 sequences; approximately 42% are singletons. The sequenced material came from blood. All receptors come from a woman aged 18-29 years in good health. The CDR3 runs from the conserved cysteine through the conserved F or W. D genes are given only for firm matches. Not all rows give a size; the values are once, few, many and, for expanded clones, a class.

abundance | d_gene | len | j_gene | v_gene | CDR3nt | CDR3aa
. | TRBD1 | 15 | TRBJ1-2 | TRBV20-1 | TGCAGTGCTCCAGGGGGCCTAGGAGCTAACTATGGCTACACCTTC | CSAPGGLGANYGYTF
. | . | 15 | TRBJ1-5 | TRBV7-2 | TGTGCCAGCAGCTTGAACAGGATGGGCAATCAGCCCCAGCATTTT | CASSLNRMGNQPQHF
few | . | 15 | TRBJ1-1 | TRBV7-2 | TGTGCCAGCAGCTTAGCGGCAGTAGGAGACACTGAAGCTTTCTTT | CASSLAAVGDTEAFF
. | . | 12 | TRBJ1-1 | TRBV7-9 | TGTGCCAGCACCCTATATCGCACTGAAGCTTTCTTT | CASTLYRTEAFF
few | . | 14 | TRBJ2-7 | TRBV20-1 | TGCAGTGCTTTGGAAGGACAGACCTCCTACGAGCAGTACTTC | CSALEGQTSYEQYF
. | . | 13 | TRBJ1-2 | TRBV4-1 | TGCGCCAGCAGCCAACAGGAGAACTATGGCTACACCTTC | CASSQQENYGYTF
. | TRBD2 | 17 | TRBJ2-1 | TRBV9 | TGTGCCAGCAGCCCAATGAGGGGTCTAGCGGGAAACAATGAGCAGTTCTTC | CASSPMRGLAGNNEQFF
many | TRBD2 | 15 | TRBJ2-1 | TRBV27 | TGTGCCAGCAGTTTAGGGACTAGCGGGTTCAATGAGCAGTTCTTC | CASSLGTSGFNEQFF
. | TRBD2 | 16 | TRBJ2-7 | TRBV7-7 | TGTGCTAGCAGCTTAGAAGCGGGGGAGGCATACAATGAGCAGTACTTC | CASSLEAGEAYNEQYF
few | . | 16 | TRBJ2-3 | TRBV25-1 | TGTGCCAGCAGTGAATATAAAGGGTTTACTACAGATACGCAGTATTTT | CASSEYKGFTTDTQYF
many | . | 13 | TRBJ1-5 | TRBV4-1 | TGTGCCAGCAGCCCCGGCACAAATCAGCCCCAGCATTTT | CASSPGTNQPQHF
once | TRBD2 | 18 | TRBJ2-1 | TRBV4-1 | TGCGCCAGCAGCCATTACCTTCGAGCGGGGTCGGCAGGGAATGAGCAGTTCTTC | CASSHYLRAGSAGNEQFF
few | . | 13 | TRBJ2-3 | TRBV6-6 | TGTGCCTGTCGGGGGTCCTTCACAGATACGCAGTATTTT | CACRGSFTDTQYF
. | . | 14 | TRBJ2-1 | TRBV20-1 | TGCAGTGCCGATGAGCGGAGGGGTTACAATGAGCAGTTCTTC | CSADERRGYNEQFF
few | . | 14 | TRBJ1-2 | TRBV19 | TGTGCCAGTAGTATTAGGACGGCTAACTATGGCTACACCTTC | CASSIRTANYGYTF
. | . | 17 | TRBJ2-1 | TRBV3-1 | TGTGCCAGCAGCCAAGTTTACAGCCTATCCTCCTACAATGAGCAGTTCTTC | CASSQVYSLSSYNEQFF
few | . | 12 | TRBJ1-4 | TRBV7-9 | TGTGCCAGCAGCTTATTGCGGGAAAAACTGTTTTTT | CASSLLREKLFF
few | . | 15 | TRBJ1-6 | TRBV10-3 | TGTGCCATCAGTGGGGGATTCGGGGATAATTCACCCCTCCACTTT | CAISGGFGDNSPLHF
few | . | 14 | TRBJ2-1 | TRBV2 | TGTGCCAGCAGTGAACTAGGGGCCTACAATGAGCAGTTCTTC | CASSELGAYNEQFF
. | . | 14 | TRBJ2-1 | TRBV20-1 | TGCAGTGCTAGTCGCCAGGGTACCTACAATGAGCAGTTCTTC | CSASRQGTYNEQFF
. | TRBD1 | 15 | TRBJ1-6 | TRBV2 | TGTGCCAGCAGTGTTCGGACAGGGGAGAATTCACCCCTCCACTTT | CASSVRTGENSPLHF
. | TRBD2 | 15 | TRBJ2-1 | TRBV5-1 | TGCGCCAGCAGCCCGCAACGGGGGGGGTACAATGAGCAGTTCTTC | CASSPQRGGYNEQFF
few | . | 16 | TRBJ1-6 | TRBV5-1 | TGCGCCAGCACCCGGGGGTGGACAGAATCCGATTCACCCCTCCACTTT | CASTRGWTESDSPLHF
. | TRBD2 | 18 | TRBJ2-7 | TRBV20-1 | TGCAGTGCTAGAGATCCCCGGACTAGCGGGGGGTTTGGGTACGAGCAGTACTTC | CSARDPRTSGGFGYEQYF
. | TRBD2 | 18 | TRBJ2-1 | TRBV19 | TGTGCCAGTTCGGGGACTAGCAGGAGCGGGATGTCCTACAATGAGCAGTTCTTC | CASSGTSRSGMSYNEQFF
. | TRBD1 | 16 | TRBJ2-3 | TRBV7-2 | TGTGCCAGCAGCCGTCTCGGGACAGGGCGCACAGATACGCAGTATTTT | CASSRLGTGRTDTQYF
. | TRBD1 | 15 | TRBJ2-7 | TRBV6-2/TRBV6-3 | TGTGCCAGCAACTCGATCCGGGACAGCTCCTACGAGCAGTACTTC | CASNSIRDSSYEQYF
. | TRBD2 | 16 | TRBJ2-1 | TRBV7-9 | TGTGCCAGCAGCTTAGGGACTAGCCTGCCCTACAATGAGCAGTTCTTC | CASSLGTSLPYNEQFF
. | . | 13 | TRBJ2-3 | TRBV6-2/TRBV6-3 | TGTGCCAGCAGAAGACTAGGCCTAGATACGCAGTATTTT | CASRRLGLDTQYF
. | . | 15 | TRBJ2-1 | TRBV27 | TGTGCCAGCAGTTTAGGGGCCAGGGCGAACAATGAGCAGTTCTTC | CASSLGARANNEQFF
few | . | 17 | TRBJ2-1 | TRBV7-9 | TGTGCCAGCAGCTTACAGGGGGGACAAGATGGGTTGGGTGAGCAGTTCTTC | CASSLQGGQDGLGEQFF
. | . | 14 | TRBJ2-1 | TRBV25-1 | TGTGCCAGCAGTGAAGCCAAAGTATACAATGAGCAGTTCTTC | CASSEAKVYNEQFF
. | TRBD1 | 16 | TRBJ2-7 | TRBV6-5 | TGTGCCAGCAGCCTTTTCGCGGGACAGGGAGGTCTTCAGCAGTACTTC | CASSLFAGQGGLQQYF
few | . | 13 | TRBJ2-2 | TRBV29-1 | TGCAGCGTTGATCCCAGGGCGCACGGGGAGCTGTTTTTT | CSVDPRAHGELFF
. | . | 13 | TRBJ2-5 | TRBV29-1 | TGCAGCGTAGGGGACGGCCGGATTGGGACCCGGTACTTC | CSVGDGRIGTRYF
. | . | 17 | TRBJ1-4 | TRBV4-1 | TGCGCCAGCAGCACAGACACTCCTTCGGGAGGGGGGGAAAAACTGTTTTTT | CASSTDTPSGGGEKLFF
few | . | 11 | TRBJ1-1 | TRBV6-2/TRBV6-3 | TGTGCCATCAGCGGGAACACTGAAGCTTTCTTT | CAISGNTEAFF
. | . | 13 | TRBJ2-7 | TRBV27 | TGTGCCAGCAGTTTATCCACAGTGAACGAGCAGTACTTC | CASSLSTVNEQYF
. | . | 15 | TRBJ2-2 | TRBV9 | TGTGCCAGCAGCGTAGGCACAGTGAACACCGGGGAGCTGTTTTTT | CASSVGTVNTGELFF
. | . | 16 | TRBJ1-4 | TRBV4-1 | TGCGCCAGCAGCCAAGTAGGGGGTGGGGGGCCTGAAAAACTGTTTTTT | CASSQVGGGGPEKLFF
. | . | 16 | TRBJ2-2 | TRBV21-1 | TGTGCCAGCAGCCTTAGAGGTAGTCAGGGTTCCGGGGAGCTGTTTTTT | CASSLRGSQGSGELFF
few | . | 15 | TRBJ1-4 | TRBV9 | TGTGCCAGCTCCGTAGGGCGGGGGGCGGTTGAAAAACTGTTTTTT | CASSVGRGAVEKLFF
. | . | 17 | TRBJ2-7 | TRBV4-2 | TGTGCCAGCAGCCGGGACGCGGGATCCCCTTGGAGCAATGAGCAGTACTTC | CASSRDAGSPWSNEQYF
. | . | 13 | TRBJ2-1 | TRBV5-1 | TGCGCCAGCAGCTGGGCGGTGGGGAATGAGCAGTTCTTC | CASSWAVGNEQFF
. | TRBD1 | 15 | TRBJ2-3 | TRBV28 | TGTGCCAGCAGTCCACAGGGGGCGCCATCAGATACGCAGTATTTT | CASSPQGAPSDTQYF
. | TRBD1 | 15 | TRBJ1-5 | TRBV7-2 | TGTGCCAGCAGCGTCGACAGGGGCCTAAATCAGCCCCAGCATTTT | CASSVDRGLNQPQHF
. | TRBD1 | 15 | TRBJ2-3 | TRBV7-2 | TGTGCCAGCAGCCACCGACAGGGCGCAACAGATTCGCAGTATTTT | CASSHRQGATDSQYF
. | . | 14 | TRBJ2-3 | TRBV20-1 | TGCAGTGCGACTCACAGTATCAGCACAGATACGCAGTATTTT | CSATHSISTDTQYF
. | . | 13 | TRBJ2-1 | TRBV7-9 | TGTGCCAGCAGCTGGGGGAGGTACAGTGAGCAGTTCTTC | CASSWGRYSEQFF
once | . | 14 | TRBJ2-7 | TRBV11-2 | TGTGTCAGCAGCCCGAACCCGCGAGGGGACGATGAATACTTC | CVSSPNPRGDDEYF